This T cell receptor (beta chain) was captured by sequencing in a study of T cells in Graves' hyperthyroidism and ophthalmopathy. Study outcomes and limitations: Most clonotypes that expanded in the thyroid above 0.001 also showed up in blood. Ophthalmopathy and stable hyperthyroidism were told apart by a 13 V-J model.

This clonotype was seen ten or more times. Its antigen is as yet unknown. CDR3 length: 13 residues. Per germline, CDR1 MNHNS and CDR2 SASEGT. Trimming removed 4 bases from V and 8 bases from J, with 14 bases in between. RNA transcripts were the template for amplifying TCR beta CDR3 regions. Primed by the HTBI set, a first-round RT-PCR was run on the TCR CDR3. TCRdb passed the multiplex PCR reads through MiXCR, listing each CDR3 protein once. The repertoire holds around 350,000 distinct CDR3 sequences, with about a fifth as singletons. J is TRBJ1-2 and V is TRBV6-1, with D maybe TRBD1 (5 bases). The specimen was blood. The clonotype was recovered from a woman between 18 and 29 years old with Graves' hyperthyroidism. The CDR3 protein is CASSADGGRGYTF. CDR3 in DNA: TGTGCCAGCAGTGCTGACGGGGGACGAGGCTACACCTTC.